Listed below are T cell receptor beta chains from one sample, sequenced in a study of CD8+ T cells in alopecia areata. Using immunoSEQ multiplex PCR, the repertoire was profiled, and TCRdb retains in-frame clones only, with some absent. This table holds over 100,000 clones, under 60% found once. Sequences were derived from CD8+ T cells sorted from blood, sampled at week 24, from a patient treated with tofacitinib. The receptor source for this set is a human donor with alopecia areata. Each CDR3 is given with its conserved first and last residue. Each record gives: D gene, clone size, J gene, V gene, CDR3 DNA, CDR3 protein. D genes are given only for firm matches. The size entry is marked missing in some rows and otherwise reads once, few, many or a size class.

D: TRBD1; size: NA; J: TRBJ1-1; V: TRBV5-1; DNA: TGCGCCAGCAGCTGGACAGGGGGCGAGACTGAAGCTTTCTTT; CDR3: CASSWTGGETEAFF
D: NA; size: NA; J: TRBJ1-2; V: TRBV19; DNA: TGTGCCAGTAGTAAAGGACAGACCTATGGCTACACCTTC; CDR3: CASSKGQTYGYTF
D: TRBD2; size: NA; J: TRBJ2-5; V: TRBV5-1; DNA: TGCGCCAGCAGCTCCGCCGTCACTAGCGAAGAGACCCAGTACTTC; CDR3: CASSSAVTSEETQYF
D: NA; size: NA; J: TRBJ2-7; V: TRBV11-2; DNA: TGTGCCAGCAGCTTAGATCTAGTCAGCCAAGCCTCGAGCGAGCAGTACTTC; CDR3: CASSLDLVSQASSEQYF
D: NA; size: NA; J: TRBJ1-1; V: TRBV14; DNA: TGTGCCAGCAGCCCCGCCCCGGCGATAATCACTGAAGCTTTCTTT; CDR3: CASSPAPAIITEAFF
D: NA; size: few; J: TRBJ2-3; V: TRBV6-5; DNA: TGTGCCAGCAGTCACGAGGACACCCGCACAGATACGCAGTATTTT; CDR3: CASSHEDTRTDTQYF
D: NA; size: NA; J: TRBJ1-1; V: TRBV25-1; DNA: TGTGCCAGCAGTGAATGGGGACTGAACACTGAAGCTTTCTTT; CDR3: CASSEWGLNTEAFF
D: NA; size: few; J: TRBJ1-2; V: TRBV5-6; DNA: TGTGCCAGCAGCTCGCCAAGGACAGTCTATGGCTACACCTTC; CDR3: CASSSPRTVYGYTF
D: NA; size: NA; J: TRBJ2-7; V: TRBV29-1; DNA: TGCAGCGTTGAAGATCGAAACGAGCAGTACTTC; CDR3: CSVEDRNEQYF
D: TRBD2; size: NA; J: TRBJ2-5; V: TRBV30; DNA: TGTGCCTGGATGGTAGCGGGGGGGAGGGAGACCCAGTACTTC; CDR3: CAWMVAGGRETQYF
D: NA; size: NA; J: TRBJ2-2; V: TRBV7-9; DNA: TGTGCCAGCAGCTTGGGGGCGAACACCGGGGAGCTGTTTTTT; CDR3: CASSLGANTGELFF
D: NA; size: NA; J: TRBJ2-2; V: TRBV9; DNA: TGTGCCAGCAGCGTAGCTGATGGGGGCACCGGGGAGCTGTTTTTT; CDR3: CASSVADGGTGELFF
D: NA; size: few; J: TRBJ2-1; V: TRBV7-8; DNA: TGTGCCAGCAGCCCCCTGGATGGGAATGAGCAGTTCTTC; CDR3: CASSPLDGNEQFF
D: NA; size: NA; J: TRBJ2-7; V: TRBV4-3; DNA: TGCGCCAGCAGCCAAGGAGTTGGACGGGGGTACGACGAGCAGTACTTC; CDR3: CASSQGVGRGYDEQYF
D: NA; size: NA; J: TRBJ1-1; V: TRBV5-6; DNA: TGTGCCAGCAGCTTGGAGGTGGGCACTGAAGCTTTCTTT; CDR3: CASSLEVGTEAFF
D: NA; size: NA; J: TRBJ2-7; V: TRBV5-6; DNA: TGTGCCAGCAGCCTTCTGCCCCCGGGACCTGAGAGCTCCTACGAGCAGTACTTC; CDR3: CASSLLPPGPESSYEQYF
D: NA; size: NA; J: TRBJ2-1; V: TRBV25-1; DNA: TGTGCCAGCCAGGACTGGGCATTAACGAATGAGCAGTTCTTC; CDR3: CASQDWALTNEQFF
D: NA; size: NA; J: TRBJ2-1; V: TRBV5-6; DNA: TGTGCCAGCAGCTTGGTTGACCAGGGGAGTTCCTATGAGCAGTTCTTC; CDR3: CASSLVDQGSSYEQFF
D: NA; size: NA; J: TRBJ2-3; V: TRBV19; DNA: TGTGCCAGTAGTATACCGGCGGATGGAGATACGCAGTATTTT; CDR3: CASSIPADGDTQYF
D: NA; size: NA; J: TRBJ2-5; V: TRBV2; DNA: TGTGCCAGCAGTGGGGACACGACGGAGACCCAGTACTTC; CDR3: CASSGDTTETQYF
D: TRBD2; size: few; J: TRBJ2-2; V: TRBV27; DNA: TGTGCCAGCAGTTCTAGCGGGGCTAGCGGGGAGCTGTTTTTT; CDR3: CASSSSGASGELFF
D: NA; size: few; J: TRBJ2-5; V: TRBV11-3; DNA: TGTGCCAGCAGCTTAGATCAGGAGACCCAGTACTTC; CDR3: CASSLDQETQYF
D: NA; size: NA; J: TRBJ2-7; V: TRBV7-2; DNA: TGTGCCAGCAGCCGCAGGGATTTGCCGGGCGAGCAGTACTTC; CDR3: CASSRRDLPGEQYF
D: TRBD1; size: NA; J: TRBJ1-1; V: TRBV5-4; DNA: TGTGCCAGCAGCCCCGACAGGGTCACTGAAGCTTTCTTT; CDR3: CASSPDRVTEAFF
D: NA; size: NA; J: TRBJ2-7; V: TRBV2; DNA: TGTGCCAGCTGGGAGAGCGAGCAGTACTTC; CDR3: CASWESEQYF
D: NA; size: few; J: TRBJ1-1; V: TRBV6-6; DNA: TGTGCCAGCAGGGTGGAGGGAATCACTGAAGCTTTCTTT; CDR3: CASRVEGITEAFF
D: NA; size: NA; J: TRBJ1-1; V: TRBV6-5; DNA: TGTGCCAGCAGTACAGGACAGTCGAACACTGAAGCTTTCTTT; CDR3: CASSTGQSNTEAFF
D: TRBD1; size: NA; J: TRBJ1-2; V: TRBV7-9; DNA: TGTGCCAGCAGCTTGGGACAGGGTAATACCTATGGCTACACCTTC; CDR3: CASSLGQGNTYGYTF
D: NA; size: few; J: TRBJ2-7; V: TRBV29-1; DNA: TGCAGCGTTGAAGGAGACCAGTACGAGCAGTACTTC; CDR3: CSVEGDQYEQYF
D: NA; size: NA; J: TRBJ1-1; V: TRBV4-2; DNA: TGTGCCAGCAGCCAAGATTTCGTCGAGGCAGGGATGAACACTGAAGCTTTCTTT; CDR3: CASSQDFVEAGMNTEAFF
D: NA; size: NA; J: TRBJ2-7; V: TRBV13; DNA: TGTGCCAGCAGCTTAGATGGGGGCGGTTTGGGCGAGCAGTACTTC; CDR3: CASSLDGGGLGEQYF
D: NA; size: NA; J: TRBJ2-6; V: TRBV6-5; DNA: TGTGCCAGCAGCGGGGTTGTCTCTGGGGCCAACGTCCTGACTTTC; CDR3: CASSGVVSGANVLTF
D: NA; size: NA; J: TRBJ1-2; V: TRBV30; DNA: TGTGCCTGGAGTCCCCAGGAGGACTATGGCTACACCTTC; CDR3: CAWSPQEDYGYTF
D: NA; size: NA; J: TRBJ1-1; V: TRBV9; DNA: TGTGCCAGCAGCGTAGATGACGACGAAGCTTTCTTT; CDR3: CASSVDDDEAFF
D: NA; size: NA; J: TRBJ2-5; V: TRBV5-4; DNA: TGTGCCAGCAGCCCTGGAGGGGGCGAGACCCAGTACTTC; CDR3: CASSPGGGETQYF
D: NA; size: NA; J: TRBJ2-1; V: TRBV6-5; DNA: TGTGCCAGCACGGGGGCCACCTACAATGAGCAGTTCTTC; CDR3: CASTGATYNEQFF
D: TRBD2; size: NA; J: TRBJ2-1; V: TRBV5-6; DNA: TGTGCCAGCAGCTCAGCTCTAGCGGGGGGAATCGGGGAGCAGTTCTTC; CDR3: CASSSALAGGIGEQFF
D: NA; size: NA; J: TRBJ1-1; V: TRBV7-6; DNA: TGTGCCAGCAGCTTAAGGGGTTCGAACACTGAAGCTTTCTTT; CDR3: CASSLRGSNTEAFF
D: NA; size: NA; J: TRBJ1-2; V: TRBV29-1; DNA: TGCAGCGTTCCCTCTTCGGAGAACTATGGCTACACCTTC; CDR3: CSVPSSENYGYTF
D: TRBD1; size: NA; J: TRBJ2-3; V: TRBV11-2; DNA: TGTGCCAGCAGCGGACAGGGACAGGGCGTCACAGATACGCAGTATTTT; CDR3: CASSGQGQGVTDTQYF
D: TRBD1; size: few; J: TRBJ2-5; V: TRBV5-6; DNA: TGTGCCAGCAGCTTCGGGACAGGGAAAGAGACCCAGTACTTC; CDR3: CASSFGTGKETQYF
D: NA; size: NA; J: TRBJ2-7; V: TRBV27; DNA: TGTGCCAGCAGTTTATCGGGGGGCGAGCGCGTATACGAGCAGTACTTC; CDR3: CASSLSGGERVYEQYF
D: NA; size: NA; J: TRBJ1-6; V: TRBV18; DNA: TGTGCCAGCTCACCAGGGAATTCACCCCTCCACTTT; CDR3: CASSPGNSPLHF
D: NA; size: NA; J: TRBJ2-7; V: TRBV5-1; DNA: TGCGCCAGCAGCTTGATCGGTATAGAGGAGCAGTACTTC; CDR3: CASSLIGIEEQYF
D: NA; size: NA; J: TRBJ2-3; V: TRBV7-8; DNA: TGTGCCAGCAGCCCTAGCGCGTCCCTCACAGATACGCAGTATTTT; CDR3: CASSPSASLTDTQYF